Listed below are T cell receptor beta chains from one sample, sequenced in a study of CD8+ T cells in alopecia areata. Libraries were prepared by immunoSEQ multiplex PCR; TCRdb keeps only in-frame clonotypes and omits some of them. Of around 200,000 clones detected, roughly 53% appear once; the ten largest clones hold 11%. The source material was CD8+ T cells sorted from blood, sampled at week 24, from a patient treated with tofacitinib. Receptors originate from a human donor with alopecia areata. Each CDR3 is given with its conserved first and last residue.

J gene,CDR3 length,V gene,CDR3 protein
TRBJ1-1,13,TRBV25-1,CATSTSMNTEAFF
TRBJ2-6,17,TRBV9,CASSVMRTGAGANVLTF
TRBJ2-3,15,TRBV9,CASSAGTGGRDTQYF
TRBJ1-1,9,TRBV30,CALGTEAFF
TRBJ2-1,15,TRBV9,CASSVPDKGDNEQFF
TRBJ2-2,15,TRBV7-2,CASSLEVVLGGELFF
TRBJ1-5,14,TRBV13,CASSNRQSNQPQHF
TRBJ2-3,15,TRBV4-3,CASSQGDPSTDTQYF
TRBJ1-2,13,TRBV13,CASSLGREDGYTF
TRBJ1-2,14,TRBV7-9,CASGGGERNYGYTF
TRBJ2-1,11,TRBV20-1,CSARLNNEQFF
TRBJ2-1,12,TRBV5-6,CASSSNYNEQFF
TRBJ1-2,14,TRBV9,CASSEGDRSDGYTF
TRBJ2-1,14,TRBV6-5,CASRPALRGNEQFF
TRBJ2-3,15,TRBV29-1,CSGTTSGGPRDTQYF
TRBJ2-1,10,TRBV5-1,CASSGNEQFF
TRBJ2-1,16,TRBV7-2,CASSLEDPPPYNEQFF
TRBJ2-1,16,TRBV9,CASSPSPRTGNNEQFF